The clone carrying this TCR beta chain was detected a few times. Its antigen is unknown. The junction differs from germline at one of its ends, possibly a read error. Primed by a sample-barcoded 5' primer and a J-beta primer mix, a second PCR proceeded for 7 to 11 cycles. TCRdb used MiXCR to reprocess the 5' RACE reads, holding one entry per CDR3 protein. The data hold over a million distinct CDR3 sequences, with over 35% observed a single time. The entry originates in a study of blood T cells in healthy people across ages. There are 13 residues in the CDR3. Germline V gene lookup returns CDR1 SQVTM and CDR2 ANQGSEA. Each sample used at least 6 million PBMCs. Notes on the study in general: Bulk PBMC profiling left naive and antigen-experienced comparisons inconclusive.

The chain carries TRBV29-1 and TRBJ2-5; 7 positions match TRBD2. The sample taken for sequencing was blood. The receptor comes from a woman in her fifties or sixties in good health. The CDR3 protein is CSGEGSGGLGQYF. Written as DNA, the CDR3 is TGCAGCGGTGAAGGCTCGGGAGGTCTAGGGCAGTACTTC.